Detailed here is one TCR beta chain. These data belong to a study of T cells in Graves' hyperthyroidism and ophthalmopathy. The CDR3 sequence is 16 residues long. V lost 6 bases to trimming and J lost 0 bases; unmatched junction nucleotides: 5. Germline V gene sequence: CDR1 MGHRA, CDR2 YSYEKL. RNA transcripts were the template for amplifying TCR beta CDR3 regions. Researchers ran a first-round RT-PCR on the TCR CDR3 using the HTBI primer set. TCRdb processed the multiplex PCR reads anew with MiXCR; each CDR3 protein has one entry. The sample records 250,000 to 350,000 distinct CDR3 sequences, approximately 15% being singletons.

The chain couples TRBV4-1 to TRBJ2-2; 9 bases are a match to TRBD2. The sequenced sample was blood. This receptor was obtained from a woman aged 55 to 70 with Graves' ophthalmopathy. Here the CDR3 DNA reads TGCGCCAGCAGTCGGACTAGCGTCGCGAACACCGGGGAGCTGTTTTTT. It yields the protein CASSRTSVANTGELFF.